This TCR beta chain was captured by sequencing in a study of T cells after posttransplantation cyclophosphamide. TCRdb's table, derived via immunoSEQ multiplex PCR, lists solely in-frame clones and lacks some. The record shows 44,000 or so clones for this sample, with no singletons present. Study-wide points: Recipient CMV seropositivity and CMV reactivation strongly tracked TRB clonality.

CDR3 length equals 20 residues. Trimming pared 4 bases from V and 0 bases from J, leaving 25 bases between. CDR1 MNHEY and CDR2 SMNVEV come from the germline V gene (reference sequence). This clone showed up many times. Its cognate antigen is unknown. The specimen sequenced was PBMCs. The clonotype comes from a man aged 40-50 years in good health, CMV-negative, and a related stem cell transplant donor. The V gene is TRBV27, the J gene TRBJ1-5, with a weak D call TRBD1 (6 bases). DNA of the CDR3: TGTGCCAGCAGTTCAACAGGGCCACGATCCCCCCTGTATAGCAATCAGCCCCAGCATTTT. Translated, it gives CASSSTGPRSPLYSNQPQHF.